This passage covers 20 T cell receptor beta chains from one sample sequenced in a study of T-cell memory formation after mild COVID-19. TCRdb used MiXCR to reprocess the 5' RACE reads, holding one entry per CDR3 protein. The data contain more than 450,000 distinct CDR3 sequences, approximately 18% of them singletons. Sequenced sample: PBMCs or a T cell subset sorted from them (not recorded which). The receptors come from an adult woman who had mild COVID-19 (a few samples of this study predate the infection). Cell type and time point are not known.

V gene TRBV20-1 combines with J gene TRBJ1-1; possibly TRBD1 for D (5 bases). Trimming shortened V by 2 bases and J by 3 bases, and 7 bases separated the two germline ends. The CDR3 loop spans 12 amino acids. Germline loops: CDR1 DFQATT, CDR2 SNEGSKA (reference sequence). The chain's CDR3 is CSARLQDTEAFF. The CDR3 bases are TGCAGTGCTAGATTACAGGACACTGAAGCTTTCTTT.

This clonotype was seen a handful of times. The genes are TRBV9 and TRBJ2-7; TRBD2 might be the D (6 bases). The germline V gene has CDR1 SGDLS and CDR2 YYNGEE. V lost 4 bases, J lost 0 bases, and 17 bases lay in between. CDR3 length equals 16 residues. The CDR3 DNA reads as TGTGCCAGCAGCCCCAGTGGAGGGGTGAGCTCCTACGAGCAGTACTTC. This translates into CASSPSGGVSSYEQYF.

The J gene is TRBJ2-3, the V gene TRBV28; perhaps TRBD1 as D (6 bases). The germline V and J ends were trimmed by 6 bases and 0 bases, with 25 bases remaining between them. The CDR3 is made up of 19 amino acids. Germline CDR1 and CDR2: MDHEN and SYDVKM. The CDR3 bases are TGTGCCAGCAGGCCGAATTCCCGGGACACAGGCCTTAGCACAGATACGCAGTATTTT. Protein sequence: CASRPNSRDTGLSTDTQYF.

This clonotype was counted at least ten times. The rearrangement uses TRBV20-1 and TRBJ2-5, with a weak D call TRBD1 (5 bases). V was shortened by 2 bases and J by 4 bases, with 11 bases between the two germline ends. The CDR3 totals 13 residues. Germline V gene sequence: CDR1 DFQATT, CDR2 SNEGSKA (reference sequence). The DNA of the CDR3 is TGCAGTGCTAGATCGAGGCAGGGAGAGACCCAGTACTTC. Protein sequence: CSARSRQGETQYF.

The V and J genes are TRBV27 and TRBJ2-5, with D perhaps matching TRBD1 or TRBD2 (5 bases each). CDR1 MNHEY and CDR2 SMNVEV come from the germline V gene (reference sequence). V gave up 5 bases and J gave up 5 bases, with 15 bases separating them. This CDR3 spans 14 amino acids. CDR3 nucleotide sequence: TGTGCCAGCAGTCGCGGTGGGGGTGCGGAGACCCAGTACTTC. Protein: CASSRGGGAETQYF.

The chain links TRBV12-3 or TRBV12-4 to TRBJ2-1, with 12 bases fitting TRBD2. Trimming at V came to 6 bases and at J to 6 bases, leaving 6 bases not matched to a gene. This CDR3 comprises 15 residues. Here the CDR3 DNA reads TGTGCCAGCAGCCTAGCGGGAGGGCCCAGCAATGAGCAGTTCTTC. It is translated as CASSLAGGPSNEQFF.

The CDR3, as DNA: TGCAGTGCTAGAGCTACTAGTTTTAACTCCTACAATGAGCAGTTCTTC. The encoded protein is CSARATSFNSYNEQFF. The chain links TRBV20-1 to TRBJ2-1; D is possibly TRBD2 (5 bases). The V gene lost 1 base and the J gene lost 0 bases, with 13 bases spanning the gap. CDR3 length equals 16 residues. Germline V gene sequence: CDR1 DFQATT, CDR2 SNEGSKA (reference sequence).

This rearrangement joins TRBV5-1 to TRBJ2-3; the D gene is possibly TRBD2 (5 bases). This CDR3 has 14 amino acids. Germline CDR1 SGHRS, CDR2 YFSETQ. Trimming shortened V by 0 bases and J by 4 bases, and 9 bases separated the two germline ends. The DNA of the CDR3 is TGCGCCAGCAGCTTGGGGCCGGGATCAGATACGCAGTATTTT. This encodes CASSLGPGSDTQYF.

This clonotype was counted a few times. The V and J genes are TRBV6-1 and TRBJ1-2, with D tentatively TRBD1 (5 bases). The CDR3 consists of 13 residues. V was shortened by 6 bases and J by 3 bases, with 11 bases between the two germline ends. From germline, CDR1 is MNHNS and CDR2 SASEGT. CDR3 loop: CASSWGGDYGYTF. For the CDR3, the DNA is TGTGCCAGCAGCTGGGGGGGAGACTATGGCTACACCTTC.

The sample holds a few counts of this clonotype. Germline is not matched at one junction end, which may reflect a read error. CDR3 amino acids: CASSLMETSGYNEQFF. The CDR3 bases are TGTGCTAGCAGCTTAATGGAGACTAGCGGGTACAATGAGCAGTTCTTC. This chain uses TRBV7-7 with TRBJ2-1; 10 bases match TRBD2. Germline V gene data show CDR1 as SSHAT and CDR2 as FNYEAQ (reference sequence). The CDR3 is made up of 16 amino acids.

This chain joins TRBV2 and TRBJ2-7; a weak D match, TRBD2 (6 bases). Germline CDR1 SNHLY, CDR2 FYNNEI. The CDR3 is 16 amino acids. V was clipped by 8 bases and J by 2 bases, with 22 bases between them. In DNA, the CDR3 is TGTGCCAGCGCCTATGGCGGTAGCGGCCTGACCTACGAGCAGTACTTC. Its protein product is CASAYGGSGLTYEQYF.

The chain uses TRBV7-9 and TRBJ1-4; 7 nucleotides line up with TRBD1. V trimming: 3 bases; J trimming: 7 bases; junction bases outside the gene matches: 8. The CDR3 is 15 residues long. CDR1 and CDR2 (germline): SEHNR, FQNEAQ (reference sequence). The CDR3 here is CASSFWRQGIEKLFF. Written as DNA, the CDR3 is TGTGCCAGCAGCTTTTGGCGACAGGGAATTGAAAAACTGTTTTTT.

This clonotype showed up just a few times. V usage is TRBV29-1 and J usage is TRBJ2-7; D perhaps matches TRBD2 (5 bases). The CDR3 is 14 amino acids. V gave up 6 bases and J gave up 0 bases, with 15 bases separating them. Germline V lookup: CDR1 SQVTM, CDR2 ANQGSEA. CDR3 sequence: CSVGRGQDSYEQYF. The CDR3 region has the DNA TGCAGCGTGGGAAGAGGGCAGGACTCCTACGAGCAGTACTTC.

This clonotype showed up just a few times. V is TRBV19 and J is TRBJ1-1; TRBD1 aligns across 7 bases. This CDR3 spans 14 amino acids. The trim removed 5 bases at V and 6 bases at J, leaving 9 bases unmatched. Germline V lookup: CDR1 LNHDA, CDR2 SQIVND (reference sequence). Here the CDR3 reads CASSLQGRDAEAFF. The CDR3 nucleotides read TGTGCCAGTAGTCTACAGGGGAGGGACGCTGAAGCTTTCTTT. The whole variable domain, filled in from reference TRBV19 and TRBJ1-1, reads DGGITQSPKYLFRKEGQNVTLSCEQNLNHDAMYWYRQDPGQGLRLIYYSQIVNDFQKGDIAEGYSVSREKKESFPLTVTSAQKNPTAFYLCASSLQGRDAEAFFGQGTRLTVV.

The table lists this clonotype with a few counts. This chain joins TRBV6-2 or TRBV6-3 and TRBJ2-3, with D uncertain. The CDR3 consists of 16 residues. The V and J ends lost 5 bases and 3 bases respectively, with 18 bases between them. The germline gives CDR1 MNHEY, CDR2 SVGEGT. CDR3 residues: CASSHPLTISTDTQYF. The DNA of the CDR3 is TGTGCCAGCAGTCACCCTCTAACAATCTCGACAGATACGCAGTATTTT.

This clonotype was recorded once. The rearrangement links TRBV6-2 or TRBV6-3 to TRBJ2-3; D may be TRBD2 (5 bases). The V and J ends lost 0 bases and 9 bases respectively, with 13 bases between them. Germline V lookup: CDR1 MNHEY, CDR2 SVGEGT. The CDR3 extends over 14 amino acids. For the CDR3, the DNA is TGTGCCAGCAGTTACTCGATGGTGGGAGCGACGCAGTATTTT. Translation gives CASSYSMVGATQYF.

V is TRBV2 and J is TRBJ2-1; TRBD2 matches 8 bases. The CDR3 contains 18 residues. CDR1 and CDR2 (germline): SNHLY, FYNNEI. Losses at the gene ends were 7 bases for V and 2 bases for J; bases not matched to a gene: 16. The chain's CDR3 is CASKGPHSRGGAYNEQFF. CDR3 DNA: TGTGCCAGCAAGGGACCCCACTCTCGGGGGGGGGCCTACAATGAGCAGTTCTTC.

The CDR3: CASGLGPTDTQYF. CDR3 bases: TGTGCTAGTGGTTTGGGGCCCACAGATACGCAGTATTTT. The gene calls are TRBV12-5 and TRBJ2-3, with no clear D. Germline V gives CDR1 LGHNT, CDR2 FRNRAP. Trimming cost V 1 base and J 2 bases, with 4 bases left between them. The CDR3 runs 13 residues.

This chain joins TRBV19 and TRBJ1-5; D is perhaps TRBD1 (5 bases). The CDR3 contains 11 residues. CDR1 LNHDA and CDR2 SQIVND come from the germline V gene (reference sequence). Trimming pared 11 bases from V and 5 bases from J, leaving 10 bases between. The CDR3, as DNA: TGTGCCCGGGGGGAGGATCAGCCCCAGCATTTT. Translated: CARGEDQPQHF.

The chain uses TRBV7-9 and TRBJ2-7, with D unresolved. Germline loops: CDR1 SEHNR, CDR2 FQNEAQ (reference sequence). There are 13 residues in the CDR3. The germline V and J ends were trimmed by 5 bases and 6 bases, with 14 bases remaining between them. As DNA, the CDR3 is TGTGCCAGCAGCCCGAATGGCCCCTCCGAGCAGTACTTC. This sequence encodes CASSPNGPSEQYF.